This entry describes one T cell receptor (beta chain). Its antigen is undetermined. The PCR was carried out with 60 Vbeta primers and 13 Jbeta primers. Assay used: immunoSEQ multiplex PCR; TCRdb lists only in-frame clones, some missing. The data hold under 200,000 clones, with 84% observed a single time. The data derive from a study of cytomegalovirus exposure and HLA in healthy donors. In germline, CDR1 is MNHNY, CDR2 SVGAGI (reference sequence). CDR3 length: 15 residues. V lost 7 bases and J lost 1; bases outside the gene matches: 6. General study results and limits: Follow-up analysis found HLA locus-dependent TCR association rates, highest for DRB1 and lowest for HLA-C. Associated with HLA alleles at 0.05 false discovery rate in a later analysis were about 17,000 TCR beta sequences. Solely CMV serostatus was available to characterize immune exposure.

Sequencing was performed on PBMCs. The V gene is TRBV6-6, the J gene TRBJ2-2; TRBD1 matches at 7 bases. The source is a young man in good health and CMV-seronegative. In DNA, the CDR3 is TGTGCCAGCACCCACAGGGGACGGAACACCGGGGAGCTGTTTTTT. Its translation is CASTHRGRNTGELFF.